This T cell receptor (beta chain) was profiled in a study of cytomegalovirus exposure and HLA in healthy donors. Comments on this clone: Its antigen is as yet unknown.

Study observations and caveats: When a later analysis compared HLA-associated TCR beta chains with equally common others, the HLA-associated chains turned out to be more clonally expanded and to have lower generation probabilities. Later analysis identified a missense DCLRE1C variant that was linked to TCR beta V- and J-gene trimming. The authors assumed roughly uniform sequencing depth across donors for presence/absence analyses.

With 60 Vbeta and 13 Jbeta primers, the PCR was carried out. Using immunoSEQ multiplex PCR, the repertoire was profiled, and TCRdb retains in-frame clones only, with some absent. The sample records 150,000 to 200,000 clones, over 70% being singletons. Germline-derived CDR1 and CDR2 are MNHEY and SVGAGI. Trimming removed 4 bases at V and 8 bases at J, with 9 bases between. The CDR3 is 13 amino acids. The sample comprised PBMCs. This clonotype was sampled from a woman between 40 and 50 years old in good health and CMV-seropositive. The V and J genes are TRBV6-5 and TRBJ1-6, with a weak D call TRBD1 (5 bases). The CDR3 coding sequence is TGTGCCAGCAGTTCGTCGGGGGATTCACCCCTCCACTTT. This gives the protein CASSSSGDSPLHF.